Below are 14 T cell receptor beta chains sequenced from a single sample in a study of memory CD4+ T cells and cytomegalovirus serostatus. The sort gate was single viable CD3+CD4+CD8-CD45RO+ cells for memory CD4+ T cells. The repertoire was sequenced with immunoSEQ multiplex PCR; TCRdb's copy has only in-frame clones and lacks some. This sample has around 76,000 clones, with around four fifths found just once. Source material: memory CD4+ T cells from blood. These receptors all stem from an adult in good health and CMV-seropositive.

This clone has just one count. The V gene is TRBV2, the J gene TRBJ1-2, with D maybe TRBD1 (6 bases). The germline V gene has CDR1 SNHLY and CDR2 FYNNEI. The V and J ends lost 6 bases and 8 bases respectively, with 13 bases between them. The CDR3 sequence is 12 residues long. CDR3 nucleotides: TGTGCCAGCAGGTTGACAGGCAGGGGCTACACCTTC. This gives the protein CASRLTGRGYTF.

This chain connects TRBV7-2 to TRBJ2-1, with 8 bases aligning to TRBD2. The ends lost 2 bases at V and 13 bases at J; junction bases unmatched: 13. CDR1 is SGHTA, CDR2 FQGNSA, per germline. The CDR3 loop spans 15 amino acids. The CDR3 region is CASSLNVASGLGQFF. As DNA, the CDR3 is TGTGCCAGCAGCTTAAACGTGGCTAGCGGGTTGGGACAGTTCTTC.

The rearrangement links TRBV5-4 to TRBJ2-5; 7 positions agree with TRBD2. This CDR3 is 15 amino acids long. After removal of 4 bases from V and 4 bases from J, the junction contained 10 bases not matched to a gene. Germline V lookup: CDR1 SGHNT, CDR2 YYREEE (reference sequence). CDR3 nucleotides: TGTGCCAGCAGCCAAGGGGCGGGAGATCGAGAGACCCAGTACTTC. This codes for CASSQGAGDRETQYF.

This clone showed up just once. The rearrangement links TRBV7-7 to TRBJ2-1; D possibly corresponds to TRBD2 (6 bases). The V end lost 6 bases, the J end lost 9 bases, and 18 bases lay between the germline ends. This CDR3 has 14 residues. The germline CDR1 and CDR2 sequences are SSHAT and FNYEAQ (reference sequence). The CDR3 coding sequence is TGTGCCAGCAGTGTGATAACGGGAGCGGGTGAGCAGTTCTTC. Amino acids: CASSVITGAGEQFF.

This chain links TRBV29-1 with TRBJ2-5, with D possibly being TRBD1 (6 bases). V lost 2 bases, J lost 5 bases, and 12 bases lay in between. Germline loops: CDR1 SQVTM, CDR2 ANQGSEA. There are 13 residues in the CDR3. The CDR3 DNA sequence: TGCAGCGTTGAACCCTTAACAGGGGAGACCCAGTACTTC. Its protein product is CSVEPLTGETQYF.

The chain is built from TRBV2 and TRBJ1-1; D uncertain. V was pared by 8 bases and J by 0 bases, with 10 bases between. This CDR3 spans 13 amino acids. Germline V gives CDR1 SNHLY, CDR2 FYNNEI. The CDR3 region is CASSVQMNTEAFF. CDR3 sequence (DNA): TGTGCCAGCTCAGTACAGATGAACACTGAAGCTTTCTTT.

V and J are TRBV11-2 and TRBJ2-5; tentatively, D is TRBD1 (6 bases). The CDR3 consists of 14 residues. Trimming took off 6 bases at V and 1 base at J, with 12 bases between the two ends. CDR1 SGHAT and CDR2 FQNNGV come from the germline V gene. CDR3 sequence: CASRPQGFQETQYF. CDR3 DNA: TGTGCCAGCAGGCCACAGGGATTCCAAGAGACCCAGTACTTC.

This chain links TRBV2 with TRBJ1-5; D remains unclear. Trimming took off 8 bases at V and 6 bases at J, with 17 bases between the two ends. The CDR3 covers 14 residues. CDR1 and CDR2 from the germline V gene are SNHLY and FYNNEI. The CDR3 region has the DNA TGTGCCAGCGCCTTACTCGCGGGTACTCAGCCCCAGCATTTT. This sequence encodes CASALLAGTQPQHF.

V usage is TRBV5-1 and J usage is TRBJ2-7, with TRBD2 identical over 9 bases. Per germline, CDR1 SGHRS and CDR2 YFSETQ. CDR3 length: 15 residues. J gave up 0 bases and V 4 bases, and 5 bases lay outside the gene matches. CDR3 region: CASSALAGSSYEQYV. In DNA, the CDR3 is TGCGCCAGCAGCGCTCTAGCGGGGAGCTCCTACGAGCAGTACGTC.

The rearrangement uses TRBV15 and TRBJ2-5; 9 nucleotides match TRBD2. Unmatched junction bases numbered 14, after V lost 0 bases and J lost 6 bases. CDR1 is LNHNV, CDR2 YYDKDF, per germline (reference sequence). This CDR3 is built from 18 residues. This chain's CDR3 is CATSRESPIAGVGKTQYF. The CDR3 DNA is TGTGCCACCAGCAGAGAATCACCCATAGCGGGAGTCGGGAAGACCCAGTACTTC.

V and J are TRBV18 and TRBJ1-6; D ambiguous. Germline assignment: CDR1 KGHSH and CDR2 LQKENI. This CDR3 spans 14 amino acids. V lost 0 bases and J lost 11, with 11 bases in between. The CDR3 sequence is CASSPPAGIAPLHF. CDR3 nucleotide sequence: TGTGCCAGCTCACCACCGGCCGGTATCGCACCCCTCCACTTT. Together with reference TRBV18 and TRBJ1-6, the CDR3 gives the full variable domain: NAGVMQNPRHLVRRRGQEARLRCSPMKGHSHVYWYRQLPEEGLKFMVYLQKENIIDESGMPKERFSAEFPKEGPSILRIQQVVRGDSAAYFCASSPPAGIAPLHFGNGTRLTVT.

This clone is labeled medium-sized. The DNA for the CDR3 is TGTGCCAGCAGTGACAGGGAAGGCTACACCTTC. It yields the protein CASSDREGYTF. The genes are TRBV6-1 and TRBJ1-2, with a weak D call TRBD1 (5 bases). Per germline, CDR1 MNHNS and CDR2 SASEGT. The CDR3 runs to 11 residues. The V and J ends lost 3 bases and 8 bases respectively, with 7 bases between them.

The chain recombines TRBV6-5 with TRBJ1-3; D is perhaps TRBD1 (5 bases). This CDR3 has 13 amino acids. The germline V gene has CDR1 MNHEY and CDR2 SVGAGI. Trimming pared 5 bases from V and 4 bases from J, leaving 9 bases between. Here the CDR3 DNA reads TGTGCCAGCAGTACACAGGAGGGAAACACCATATATTTT. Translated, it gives CASSTQEGNTIYF.

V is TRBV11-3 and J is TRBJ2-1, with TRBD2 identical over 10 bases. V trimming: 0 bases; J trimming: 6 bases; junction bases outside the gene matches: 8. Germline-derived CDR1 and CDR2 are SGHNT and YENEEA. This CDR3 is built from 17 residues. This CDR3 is CASSLDRLAGVSNEQFF. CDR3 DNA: TGTGCCAGCAGCTTAGATCGGCTAGCGGGAGTATCCAATGAGCAGTTCTTC.